Listed below are T cell receptor beta chains from one sample, sequenced in a study of blood T cells in healthy people across ages. A single record per CDR3 protein comes from TCRdb applying MiXCR to the 5' RACE reads. The table shows roughly 2 million distinct CDR3 sequences, with around 48% occurring only once. Sequenced: blood. These receptors all come from a woman between 35 and 50 years old in good health. The CDR3 runs from the conserved cysteine through the conserved F or W. The D gene is left open where the match is weak. A clone size is listed for some rows: how often the clone was seen (once, few, many), or a class if it is expanded.

TRBJ1-1 TRBV28 . . TGTGCCTGCTGGGGGGTGACTGAAGCTTTCTTT CACWGVTEAFF
TRBJ2-7 TRBV7-2 . . TGTGCCGGCAGCTTTACTGGATCCTACGAGCAGTACTTC CAGSFTGSYEQYF
TRBJ2-5 TRBV24-1 TRBD1 many TGTGCCACCGCAGACAGGGGTGATGAGCAGTACTTC CATADRGDEQYF
TRBJ2-5 TRBV3-1 TRBD1 . TGTGCCAGCAGCCTCAGGGGGCAGTTTTACAATGAGCAGTACTTC CASSLRGQFYNEQYF
TRBJ2-5 TRBV2 . . TGTGCCAGCAGCGAAGACGGGGGTGGTGAGACCCAGTACTTC CASSEDGGGETQYF
TRBJ2-7 TRBV4-3 . many TGCGCCAGCAGCCAAGCCCTGAACCTCTACGAGCAGTACTTC CASSQALNLYEQYF
TRBJ2-1 TRBV13 TRBD1 . TGTGCCAGCAGCCCGACCGGGACAGGGGACAATGAGCAGTTCTTC CASSPTGTGDNEQFF
TRBJ1-5 TRBV29-1 TRBD1 . TGCAGCGTTGTAGGGACAGGAAGCAATCAGCCCCAGCATTTT CSVVGTGSNQPQHF
TRBJ2-3 TRBV10-1 . . TGCGCCAGCAGTGAGCCCGACCGACATACGCAGTATTTT CASSEPDRHTQYF
TRBJ2-7 TRBV20-1 . few TGCAGTGCCCTAACAGGGGGGGACTACGAGCAGTACTTC CSALTGGDYEQYF
TRBJ2-3 TRBV28 . . TGTGCCAGCAGTTCCAGAGCAGGGACCACAGATACGCAGTATTTT CASSSRAGTTDTQYF
TRBJ2-5 TRBV20-1 . . TGCAGTGCTCCCTATTCAAACAGGCAGTACTTC CSAPYSNRQYF
TRBJ2-3 TRBV6-5 . once TGTGCCAGCAGACTACAGGGTTCGGCCCCCGCAAATACGCAGTATTTT CASRLQGSAPANTQYF
TRBJ2-3 TRBV9 TRBD2 few TGTGCCAGCAGTGCGAGCGGGGGGGGTGTAGATACGCAGTATTTT CASSASGGGVDTQYF
TRBJ1-2 TRBV2 . . TGTGCCAGCAGTGCTGGGGCAGGGGCCTATGGCTACACCTTC CASSAGAGAYGYTF
TRBJ1-1 TRBV4-3 TRBD1 . TGCGCCAGCAGCCAAGACCCCGGGACAGGGAAGAATGAAGCTTTCTTT CASSQDPGTGKNEAFF
TRBJ1-2 TRBV20-1 . once TGCAGTGCTAGGGGTGGGGGGGAAGACTATGGCTACACCTTC CSARGGGEDYGYTF
TRBJ2-3 TRBV12-3/TRBV12-4 . . TGTGCCAGCAGTTGGGACGGATATACGCAGTATTTT CASSWDGYTQYF
TRBJ2-7 TRBV7-9 . few TGTGCCAGCAGCCCCTACCGGAGTGGACACAATGAGCAGTACTTC CASSPYRSGHNEQYF
TRBJ2-7 TRBV5-6 . few TGTGCCAGCAGCCAGACAGTTACCTACGAGCAGTACTTC CASSQTVTYEQYF
TRBJ1-1 TRBV18 TRBD1 . TGTGCCAGCTCACCACCACAGGGGATGAGGAACACTGAAGCTTTCTTT CASSPPQGMRNTEAFF
TRBJ1-5 TRBV3-1 . . TGTGCCAGCAGCCAAGAGGGCAGGGAGGGCCAGCCCCAGCATTTT CASSQEGREGQPQHF
TRBJ1-6 TRBV5-1 TRBD1 few TGCGCCAGCAGCTTACAGGGGGCTGATTCACCCCTCCACTTT CASSLQGADSPLHF
TRBJ2-7 TRBV27 TRBD1 . TGTGCCACCACTGGGACAGCCTCAACCTACAATGAGCAGTACTTC CATTGTASTYNEQYF
TRBJ2-3 TRBV11-2 TRBD2 few TGTGCCACAAGACACGGACTAGCGGGGGTACCCACAGATACGCAGTATTTT CATRHGLAGVPTDTQYF
TRBJ2-3 TRBV9 TRBD2 . TGTGCCAGCAGCGTGGGGGGGGACACAGATACGCAGTATTTT CASSVGGDTDTQYF
TRBJ2-1 TRBV2 . many TGTGCCAGCAGAGGGAGCGAGTACAATGAGCAGTTCTTC CASRGSEYNEQFF
TRBJ2-1 TRBV4-3 TRBD1 . TGCGCCAGCAGCCAAGAGGGGCACGGGGCCGGGACAGGGGCATACAATGAGCAGTTCTTC CASSQEGHGAGTGAYNEQFF
TRBJ2-1 TRBV3-1 TRBD2 many TGTGCCAGCAGCCCGGGACTAGCGTCCTACAATGAGCAGTTCTTC CASSPGLASYNEQFF
TRBJ1-1 TRBV29-1 . . TGCAGCGTTGAATACAACGGAGCGAACACTGAAGCTTTCTTT CSVEYNGANTEAFF
TRBJ2-3 TRBV7-2 TRBD2 few TGTGCCAGCAGCTTTGGGGGAGGGACCTCGGGCACAGATACGCAGTATTTT CASSFGGGTSGTDTQYF
TRBJ1-2 TRBV20-1 TRBD1 few TGCAGTGCTCCCCGGACAGGGGAAATCTATGGCTACACCTTC CSAPRTGEIYGYTF
TRBJ1-4 TRBV21-1 . . TGTGTCGAGAGGGTTTATGAAAAACTGTTTTTT CVERVYEKLFF
TRBJ2-3 TRBV6-6 . . TGTGCCAGCAGTTACTCGGGGGCTGGCGGGAGCACAGATACGCAGTATTTT CASSYSGAGGSTDTQYF
TRBJ1-6 TRBV12-3/TRBV12-4 . . TGTGCCAGCAGTTTAGGACAGTCCTATAGTTCGCCCCTCCACTTT CASSLGQSYSSPLHF
TRBJ2-7 TRBV4-2 . few TGTGCCAGCAGCCAAGATACCCACGAGCAGTACTTC CASSQDTHEQYF
TRBJ2-4 TRBV7-2 TRBD1 . TGTGCCAGCAGTCGGACAGGGCCTACCCAAAACATTCAGTACTTC CASSRTGPTQNIQYF
TRBJ2-1 TRBV7-9 . few TGTGCCAGCAGCTTCGGACAGACCTGGAATGAGCAGTTCTTC CASSFGQTWNEQFF
TRBJ2-1 TRBV5-1 . few TGCGCCAGCTATTCCGGACGAGCGCAGTTCTTC CASYSGRAQFF
TRBJ1-4 TRBV4-3 . few TGCGCCAGCAGCCAAGACCCCGGGGAGGAAAAACTGTTTTTT CASSQDPGEEKLFF
TRBJ2-1 TRBV29-1 . few TGCAGCGTTAGGGCGGATTACAATGAGCAGTTCTTC CSVRADYNEQFF
TRBJ2-2 TRBV20-1 . few TGCAGTGCTAGAGATCAAAGGACTCCGGCCGGGGAGCTGTTTTTT CSARDQRTPAGELFF
TRBJ2-7 TRBV28 . few TGTGCCAGCAGTAATGGGGGCTACTCCTACGAGCAGTACTTC CASSNGGYSYEQYF
TRBJ2-1 TRBV7-2 TRBD2 . TGTGCCAGCAGCCGCTATCTAGCGGGGGGTTACTCCCACAATGAGCAGTTCTTC CASSRYLAGGYSHNEQFF
TRBJ2-2 TRBV27 TRBD2 . TGTGCCAGCAGTTTATTTGGCGGGGGAGCGAACACCGGGGAGCTGTTTTTT CASSLFGGGANTGELFF
TRBJ2-3 TRBV7-2 TRBD1 . TGTGCCAGCACCTTAACGAGGGGGCGGACAGATACGCAGTATTTT CASTLTRGRTDTQYF
TRBJ2-5 TRBV6-2/TRBV6-3 TRBD2 . TGTGCCAGCAGTTACTCGGGTCTGCGGGGGAGTCAAGAGACCCAGTACTTC CASSYSGLRGSQETQYF
TRBJ1-2 TRBV7-8 . . TGTGCCAGCAGCTTAGGCTCGGACATTCAAGGCTACACCTTC CASSLGSDIQGYTF
TRBJ2-7 TRBV20-1 . . TGCAGTGCTAGTCCCGAGAACTACGAGCAGTACTTC CSASPENYEQYF
TRBJ2-3 TRBV12-3/TRBV12-4 TRBD2 . TGTGCCAGCAGTCCTAGCGGGGGTCGCACCACAGATACGCAGTATTTT CASSPSGGRTTDTQYF
TRBJ2-5 TRBV7-2 . few TGTGCCAGCAGCTTAGGAAGCCACGAGACCCAGTACTTC CASSLGSHETQYF
TRBJ2-5 TRBV20-1 . . TGCAGTGCCCCAGACGGGGAGACCCAGTACTTC CSAPDGETQYF
TRBJ2-7 TRBV6-2/TRBV6-3 . . TGTGCCAGCAGCATAGCGCCGGACTACGAGCAGTACTTC CASSIAPDYEQYF
TRBJ2-1 TRBV9 TRBD2 many TGTGCCAGCAGCCATCGAGTTACTAGCGGGGGTTACAATGAGCAGTTCTTC CASSHRVTSGGYNEQFF
TRBJ1-1 TRBV7-2 . . TGTGCCAGCAGCTTAGCCCAGTTTAGCGGGAAGTCCGATGAAGCTTTCTTT CASSLAQFSGKSDEAFF
TRBJ2-3 TRBV28 TRBD2 few TGTGCCAGCAGTATTAGCGGGGGGGCGACAGATACGCAGTATTTT CASSISGGATDTQYF
TRBJ2-5 TRBV24-1 . . TGTGCCACCAGTGATTCAATCCGGGACGGAGAGACCCAGTACTTC CATSDSIRDGETQYF
TRBJ2-5 TRBV20-1 . . TGCAGTGCTACGGGGCGAACAGAGACCCAGTACTTC CSATGRTETQYF
TRBJ2-3 TRBV6-5 TRBD1 . TGTGCCAGCAGGAGGGACAGGGCGGCAGATACGCAGTATTTT CASRRDRAADTQYF
TRBJ2-3 TRBV12-3/TRBV12-4 . . TGTGCCAGCAGTTTCTTCGGGGCAGATACGCAGTATTTT CASSFFGADTQYF